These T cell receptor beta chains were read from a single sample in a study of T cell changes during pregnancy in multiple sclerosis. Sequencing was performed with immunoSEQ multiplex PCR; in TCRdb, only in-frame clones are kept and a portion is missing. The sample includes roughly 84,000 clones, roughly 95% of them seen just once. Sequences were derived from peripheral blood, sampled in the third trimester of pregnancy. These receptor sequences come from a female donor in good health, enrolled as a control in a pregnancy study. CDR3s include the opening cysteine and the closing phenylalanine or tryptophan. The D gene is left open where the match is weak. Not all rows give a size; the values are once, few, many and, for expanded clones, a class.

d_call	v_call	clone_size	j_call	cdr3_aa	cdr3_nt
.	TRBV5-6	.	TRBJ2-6	CASLPVAGANVLTF	TGTGCCAGCCTCCCGGTGGCTGGGGCCAACGTCCTGACTTTC
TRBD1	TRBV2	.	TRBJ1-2	CASSRQGADYGYTF	TGTGCCAGCAGCCGACAGGGGGCGGACTATGGCTACACCTTC
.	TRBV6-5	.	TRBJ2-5	CASSRDNQETQYF	TGTGCCAGCAGCCGGGACAACCAAGAGACCCAGTACTTC
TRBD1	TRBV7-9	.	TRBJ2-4	CASSSGPLDRAPQNIQYF	TGTGCCAGCAGCTCCGGCCCTCTTGACAGGGCCCCACAAAACATTCAGTACTTC
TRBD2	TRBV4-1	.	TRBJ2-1	CASSPGTSGRALEQFF	TGCGCCAGCAGCCCCGGGACTAGCGGGAGGGCTTTGGAGCAGTTCTTC
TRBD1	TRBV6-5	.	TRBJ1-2	CASSRDRGSDGYTF	TGTGCCAGCAGTCGGGACAGGGGGTCGGATGGCTACACCTTC
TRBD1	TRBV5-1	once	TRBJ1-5	CASSTGQGEGQPQHF	TGCGCCAGCAGCACGGGACAGGGGGAGGGACAGCCCCAGCATTTT
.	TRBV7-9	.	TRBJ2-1	CASSLKGGRGGQKYNEQFF	TGTGCCAGCAGCTTAAAAGGGGGGCGAGGGGGACAGAAATACAATGAGCAGTTCTTC
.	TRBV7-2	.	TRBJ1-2	CASSLDGENYGYTF	TGTGCCAGCAGCTTAGACGGGGAGAACTATGGCTACACCTTC
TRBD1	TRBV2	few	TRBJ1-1	CASRGQGSTEAFF	TGTGCCAGCAGGGGACAGGGGAGTACTGAAGCTTTCTTT
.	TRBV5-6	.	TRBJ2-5	CASSLDPGIGETQYF	TGTGCCAGCAGCTTGGACCCGGGGATTGGAGAGACCCAGTACTTC
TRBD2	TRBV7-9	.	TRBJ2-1	CASSSREVGENEQFF	TGTGCCAGCAGCTCACGGGAGGTGGGTGAGAATGAGCAGTTCTTC
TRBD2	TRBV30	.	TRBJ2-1	CAWSGGGGRNLNEQFF	TGTGCCTGGAGTGGGGGTGGCGGGAGGAACCTAAATGAGCAGTTCTTC
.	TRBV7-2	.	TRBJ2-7	CASTYGAGYYEQYF	TGTGCCAGCACCTATGGGGCGGGGTACTACGAGCAGTACTTC
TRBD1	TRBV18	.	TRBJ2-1	CASSPFRDRGYNEQFF	TGTGCCAGCTCACCGTTCCGGGACAGGGGATACAATGAGCAGTTCTTC
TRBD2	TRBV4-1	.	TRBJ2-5	CASSQLLAGVGETQYF	TGCGCCAGCAGCCAATTACTAGCGGGAGTCGGAGAGACCCAGTACTTC